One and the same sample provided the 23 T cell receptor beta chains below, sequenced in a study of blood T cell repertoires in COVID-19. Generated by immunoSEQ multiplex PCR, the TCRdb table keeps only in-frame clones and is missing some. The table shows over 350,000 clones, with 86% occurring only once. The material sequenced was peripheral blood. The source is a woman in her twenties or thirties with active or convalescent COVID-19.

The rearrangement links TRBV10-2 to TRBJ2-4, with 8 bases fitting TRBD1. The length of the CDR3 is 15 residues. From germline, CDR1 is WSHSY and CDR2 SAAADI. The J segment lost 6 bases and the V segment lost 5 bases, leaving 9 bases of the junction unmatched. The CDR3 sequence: CASSRQGSEGNIQYF. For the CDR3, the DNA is TGCGCCAGCAGTCGACAGGGGTCGGAGGGAAACATTCAGTACTTC.

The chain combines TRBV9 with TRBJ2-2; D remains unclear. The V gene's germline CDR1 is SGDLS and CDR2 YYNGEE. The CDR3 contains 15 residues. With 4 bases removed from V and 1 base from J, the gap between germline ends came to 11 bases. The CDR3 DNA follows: TGTGCCAGCAGCCTACAGAGCTTGAACACCGGGGAGCTGTTTTTT. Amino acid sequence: CASSLQSLNTGELFF. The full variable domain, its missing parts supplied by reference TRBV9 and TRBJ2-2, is DSGVTQTPKHLITATGQRVTLRCSPRSGDLSVYWYQQSLDQGLQFLIQYYNGEERAKGNILERFSAQQFPDLHSELNLSSLELGDSALYFCASSLQSLNTGELFFGEGSRLTVL.

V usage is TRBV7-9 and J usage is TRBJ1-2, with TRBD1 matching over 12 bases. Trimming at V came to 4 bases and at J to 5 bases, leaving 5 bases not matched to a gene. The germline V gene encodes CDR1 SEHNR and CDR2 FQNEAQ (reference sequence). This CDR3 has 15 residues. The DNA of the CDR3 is TGTGCCAGCAGCTCACGGGACAGGGGGCCTTATGGCTACACCTTC. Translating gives CASSSRDRGPYGYTF.

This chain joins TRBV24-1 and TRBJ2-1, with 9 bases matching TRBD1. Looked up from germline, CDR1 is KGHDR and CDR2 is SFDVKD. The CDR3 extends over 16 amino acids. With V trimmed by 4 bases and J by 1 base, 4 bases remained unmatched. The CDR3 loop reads CATSDSGQGSYNEQFF. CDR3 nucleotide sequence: TGTGCCACCAGTGACTCGGGACAGGGTTCCTACAATGAGCAGTTCTTC.

The CDR3 DNA is TGTGCCAGCAGTCCGGGACTCCCCTCTGGGGAGACCCAGTACTTC. The encoded protein is CASSPGLPSGETQYF. This chain uses TRBV6-6 with TRBJ2-5; possibly TRBD2 for D (6 bases). CDR3 length equals 15 residues. From germline, CDR1 is MNHNY and CDR2 SVGAGI (reference sequence). V was shortened by 5 bases and J by 5 bases, with 18 bases between the two germline ends.

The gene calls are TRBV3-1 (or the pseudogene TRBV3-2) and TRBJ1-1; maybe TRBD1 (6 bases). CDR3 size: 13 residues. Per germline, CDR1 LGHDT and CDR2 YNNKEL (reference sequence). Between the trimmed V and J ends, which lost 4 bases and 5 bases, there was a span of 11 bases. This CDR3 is CASSPTGRTEAFF. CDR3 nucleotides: TGTGCCAGCAGCCCGACAGGAAGAACTGAAGCTTTCTTT.

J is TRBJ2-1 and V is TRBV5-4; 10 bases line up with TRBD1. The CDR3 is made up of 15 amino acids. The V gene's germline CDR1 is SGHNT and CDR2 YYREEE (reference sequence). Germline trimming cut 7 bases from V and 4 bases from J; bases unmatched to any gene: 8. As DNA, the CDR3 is TGTGCCAGCGGAGACTCGGGACAGGGGTACAATGAGCAGTTCTTC. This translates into CASGDSGQGYNEQFF.

CDR3 in DNA: TGTGCCAGGGTCCTGGTTTCAGGGGGCTATGGCTACACCTTC. This translates into CARVLVSGGYGYTF. The gene calls are TRBV2 and TRBJ1-2; TRBD1 aligns across 7 bases. Germline values: CDR1 SNHLY, CDR2 FYNNEI. With 9 bases clipped from V and 4 bases from J, the junction kept 11 bases outside the gene matches. This CDR3 spans 14 amino acids.

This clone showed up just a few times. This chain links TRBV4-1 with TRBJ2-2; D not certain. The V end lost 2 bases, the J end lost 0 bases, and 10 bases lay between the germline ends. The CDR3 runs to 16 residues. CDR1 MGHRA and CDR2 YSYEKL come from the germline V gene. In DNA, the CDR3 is TGCGCCAGCAGCCAAATAAGAGCTTCGAACACCGGGGAGCTGTTTTTT. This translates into CASSQIRASNTGELFF.

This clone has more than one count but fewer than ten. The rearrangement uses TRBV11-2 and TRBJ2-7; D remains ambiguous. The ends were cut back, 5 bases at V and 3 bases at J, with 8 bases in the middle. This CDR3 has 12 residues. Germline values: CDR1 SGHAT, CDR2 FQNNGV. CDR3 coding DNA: TGTGCCAGCAGCCAAATACACTACGAGCAGTACTTC. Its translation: CASSQIHYEQYF.

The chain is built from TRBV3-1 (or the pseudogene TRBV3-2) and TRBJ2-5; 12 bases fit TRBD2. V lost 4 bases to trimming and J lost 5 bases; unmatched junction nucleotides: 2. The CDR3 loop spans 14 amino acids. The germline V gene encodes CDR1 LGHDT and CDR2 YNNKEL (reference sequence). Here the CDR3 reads CASSPLAGGETQYF. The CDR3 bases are TGTGCCAGCAGCCCCCTAGCGGGAGGGGAGACCCAGTACTTC.

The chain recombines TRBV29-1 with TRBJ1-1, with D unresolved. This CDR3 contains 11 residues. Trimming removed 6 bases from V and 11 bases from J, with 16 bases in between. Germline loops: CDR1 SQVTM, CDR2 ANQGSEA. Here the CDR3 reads CSVGDAGEAFF. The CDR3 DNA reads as TGCAGCGTCGGAGACGCCGGTGAGGCTTTCTTT.

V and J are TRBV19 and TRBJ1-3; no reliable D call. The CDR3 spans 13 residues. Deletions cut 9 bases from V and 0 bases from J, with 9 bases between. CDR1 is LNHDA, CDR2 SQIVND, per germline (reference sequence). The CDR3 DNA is TGTGCCAGCCGAATTAGCTCTGGAAACACCATATATTTT. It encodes CASRISSGNTIYF. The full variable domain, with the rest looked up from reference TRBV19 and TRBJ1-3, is DGGITQSPKYLFRKEGQNVTLSCEQNLNHDAMYWYRQDPGQGLRLIYYSQIVNDFQKGDIAEGYSVSREKKESFPLTVTSAQKNPTAFYLCASRISSGNTIYFGEGSWLTVV.

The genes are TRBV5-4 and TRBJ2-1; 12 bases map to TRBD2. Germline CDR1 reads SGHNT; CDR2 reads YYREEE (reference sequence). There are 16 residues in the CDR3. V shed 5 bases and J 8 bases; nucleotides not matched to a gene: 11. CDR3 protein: CASSAGLAGKLDEQFF. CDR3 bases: TGTGCCAGCAGTGCCGGACTAGCGGGAAAGTTAGATGAGCAGTTCTTC.

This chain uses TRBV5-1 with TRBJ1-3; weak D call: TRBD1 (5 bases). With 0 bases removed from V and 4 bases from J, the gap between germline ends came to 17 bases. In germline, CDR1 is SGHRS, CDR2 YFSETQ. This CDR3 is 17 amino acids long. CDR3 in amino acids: CASSLGIQSAGGNTIYF. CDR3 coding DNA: TGCGCCAGCAGCTTGGGGATTCAATCAGCAGGGGGAAACACCATATATTTT. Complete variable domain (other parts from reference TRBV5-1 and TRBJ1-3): KAGVTQTPRYLIKTRGQQVTLSCSPISGHRSVSWYQQTPGQGLQFLFEYFSETQRNKGNFPGRFSGRQFSNSRSEMNVSTLELGDSALYLCASSLGIQSAGGNTIYFGEGSWLTVV.

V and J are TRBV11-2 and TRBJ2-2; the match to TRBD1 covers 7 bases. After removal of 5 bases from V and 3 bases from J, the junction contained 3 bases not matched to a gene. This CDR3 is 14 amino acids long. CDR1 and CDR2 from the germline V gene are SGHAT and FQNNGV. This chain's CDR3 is CASSRGPDTGELFF. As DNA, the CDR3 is TGTGCCAGCAGCAGGGGGCCCGACACCGGGGAGCTGTTTTTT.

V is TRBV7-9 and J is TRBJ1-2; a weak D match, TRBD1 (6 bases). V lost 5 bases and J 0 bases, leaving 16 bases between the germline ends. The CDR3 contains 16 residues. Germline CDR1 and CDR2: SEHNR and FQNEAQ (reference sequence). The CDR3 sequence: CASSPEGVLTNYGYTF. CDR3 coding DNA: TGTGCCAGCAGCCCCGAGGGGGTCCTGACTAACTATGGCTACACCTTC.

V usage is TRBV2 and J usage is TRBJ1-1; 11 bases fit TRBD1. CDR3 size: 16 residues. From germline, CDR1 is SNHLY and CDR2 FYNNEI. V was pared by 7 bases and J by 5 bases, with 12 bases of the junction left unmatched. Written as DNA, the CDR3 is TGTGCCAGCACCAGGACAGGGGGCTCAGTAGGAACTGAAGCTTTCTTT. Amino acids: CASTRTGGSVGTEAFF.

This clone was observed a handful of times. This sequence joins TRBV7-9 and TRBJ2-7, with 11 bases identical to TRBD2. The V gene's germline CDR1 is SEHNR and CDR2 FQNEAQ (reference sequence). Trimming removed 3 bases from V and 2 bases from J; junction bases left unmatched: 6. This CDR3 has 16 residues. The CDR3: CASSFQGTSGTYEQYF. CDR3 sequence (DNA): TGTGCCAGCAGCTTTCAAGGGACTAGCGGCACCTACGAGCAGTACTTC.

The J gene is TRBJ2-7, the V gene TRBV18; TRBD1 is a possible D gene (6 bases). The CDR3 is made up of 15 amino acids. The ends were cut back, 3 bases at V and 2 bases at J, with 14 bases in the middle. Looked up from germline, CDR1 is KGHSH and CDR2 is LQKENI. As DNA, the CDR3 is TGTGCCAGCTCACCGAGGGGGTTGCTCACCTACGAGCAGTACTTC. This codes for CASSPRGLLTYEQYF.

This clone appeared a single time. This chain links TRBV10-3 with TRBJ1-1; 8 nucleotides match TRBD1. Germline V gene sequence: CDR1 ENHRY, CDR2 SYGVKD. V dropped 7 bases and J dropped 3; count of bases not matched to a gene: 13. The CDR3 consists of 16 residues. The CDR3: CAIKVQGAGKDTEAFF. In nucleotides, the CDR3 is TGTGCCATCAAAGTTCAGGGGGCGGGTAAGGACACTGAAGCTTTCTTT.

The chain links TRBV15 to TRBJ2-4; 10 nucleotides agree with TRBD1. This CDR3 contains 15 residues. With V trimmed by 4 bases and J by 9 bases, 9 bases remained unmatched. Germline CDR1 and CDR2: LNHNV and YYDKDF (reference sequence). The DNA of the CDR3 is TGTGCCACCAGCACCGGACAGGGGGATACTAGCATTCAGTACTTC. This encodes CATSTGQGDTSIQYF. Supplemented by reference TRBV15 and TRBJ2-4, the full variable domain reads DAMVIQNPRYQVTQFGKPVTLSCSQTLNHNVMYWYQQKSSQAPKLLFHYYDKDFNNEADTPDNFQSRRPNTSFCFLDIRSPGLGDTAMYLCATSTGQGDTSIQYFGAGTRLSVL.

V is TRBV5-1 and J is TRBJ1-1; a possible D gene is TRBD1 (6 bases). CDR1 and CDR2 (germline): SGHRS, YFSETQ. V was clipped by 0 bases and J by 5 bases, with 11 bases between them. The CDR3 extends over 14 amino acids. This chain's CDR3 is CASSLDSQGTEAFF. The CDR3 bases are TGCGCCAGCAGCTTGGATTCCCAGGGGACTGAAGCTTTCTTT. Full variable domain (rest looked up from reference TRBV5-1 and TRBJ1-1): KAGVTQTPRYLIKTRGQQVTLSCSPISGHRSVSWYQQTPGQGLQFLFEYFSETQRNKGNFPGRFSGRQFSNSRSEMNVSTLELGDSALYLCASSLDSQGTEAFFGQGTRLTVV.